This entry lists 20 T cell receptor beta chains sequenced from one sample in a study of a mutant IDH1 vaccine in newly diagnosed glioma. The time point is: baseline, week 1 (first vaccination visit). The treatment was: pre-vaccination baseline after standard-of-care therapy. The repertoire was sequenced with immunoSEQ multiplex PCR; TCRdb's copy has only in-frame clones and lacks some. Altogether approximately 92,000 clones are present, approximately 83% being singletons, with the ten largest covering under 8%. The specimen was PBMCs, collected from a glioma patient treated with radiotherapy, temozolomide or both. Receptors originate from a woman between 50 and 59 years old with glioma.

The V call is TRBV30, the J call TRBJ2-7; D unclear. Between the trimmed V and J ends, which lost 2 bases and 2 bases, there was a span of 10 bases. This CDR3 has 13 residues. The germline gives CDR1 GTSNPN, CDR2 SVGIG (reference sequence). The CDR3 is CAWSPDIAYEQYF. The CDR3 nucleotides read TGTGCCTGGAGTCCCGACATAGCCTACGAGCAGTACTTC.

This chain's CDR3 is CASRAPGTGSYEQYF. The CDR3, as DNA: TGTGCCAGCAGGGCACCCGGGACAGGGTCCTACGAGCAGTACTTC. The chain employs TRBV5-8 and TRBJ2-7; 9 nucleotides agree with TRBD1. Germline lookup yields CDR1 SGHTS and CDR2 YDEGEE. This CDR3 comprises 15 residues. The junction had 7 bases not matched to a gene; V was cut back by 5 bases and J by 1 base.

This clone is labeled as medium-sized. The J gene is TRBJ1-2, the V gene TRBV5-5; perhaps TRBD1 as D (5 bases). The CDR3 covers 16 residues. Between the trimmed V and J ends, which lost 4 bases and 4 bases, there was a span of 20 bases. Germline-derived CDR1 and CDR2 are SGHKS and YYEKEE (reference sequence). The CDR3 DNA follows: TGTGCCAGCAGCAACGGCCCCTGGGACCCCTTCTATGGCTACACCTTC. This gives the protein CASSNGPWDPFYGYTF.

This clone was seen a few times. V is TRBV19 and J is TRBJ1-6; TRBD1 might be the D (5 bases). The V gene's germline CDR1 is LNHDA and CDR2 SQIVND (reference sequence). V gave up 1 base and J gave up 7 bases, with 14 bases separating them. This CDR3 is built from 16 residues. This CDR3 reads CASSIGSRGLNSPLHF. The DNA of the CDR3 is TGTGCCAGTAGTATAGGGTCAAGGGGACTGAATTCACCCCTCCACTTT.

This clone was found a few times. V is TRBV5-6 and J is TRBJ1-2; perhaps TRBD1 as D (5 bases). The germline gives CDR1 SGHDT, CDR2 YYEEEE. The CDR3 sequence is 14 residues long. V dropped 4 bases and J dropped 3 bases, with 13 bases sitting between them. CDR3 protein: CASSPWPGDYGYTF. The CDR3 DNA is TGTGCCAGCAGCCCTTGGCCGGGGGACTATGGCTACACCTTC.

This chain uses TRBV7-2 with TRBJ2-5; 11 nucleotides agree with TRBD2. From germline, CDR1 is SGHTA and CDR2 FQGNSA. V was pared by 5 bases and J by 3 bases, with 5 bases of the junction left unmatched. The CDR3 consists of 15 residues. Written as DNA, the CDR3 is TGTGCCAGCAGCAACCGACTAGCGGGAAAAGAGACCCAGTACTTC. It encodes CASSNRLAGKETQYF.

In its sample, this clone was seen a few times. The V and J genes are TRBV5-1 and TRBJ2-1, with TRBD1 matching over 8 bases. The J segment lost 6 bases and the V segment lost 4 bases, leaving 9 bases of the junction unmatched. CDR1 is SGHRS, CDR2 YFSETQ, per germline. The CDR3 runs 15 residues. This CDR3 is CASSISGTGFNEQFF. CDR3 in DNA: TGCGCCAGCAGCATATCCGGGACAGGTTTCAATGAGCAGTTCTTC.

The V and J genes are TRBV16 and TRBJ2-1; D possibly corresponds to TRBD1 (6 bases). V gave up 4 bases and J gave up 2 bases, with 12 bases separating them. Germline lookup yields CDR1 KGHSY and CDR2 FQNENV. This CDR3 is 15 amino acids long. Here the CDR3 reads CASSPRGLTYNEQFF. CDR3 sequence (DNA): TGTGCCAGCAGCCCCAGGGGATTAACCTACAATGAGCAGTTCTTC.

The rearrangement joins TRBV19 to TRBJ2-7; 8 nucleotides line up with TRBD1. The CDR3 runs to 13 residues. V shed 6 bases, J shed 3 bases, and the junction held 4 bases outside the gene matches. CDR1 and CDR2 from the germline V gene are LNHDA and SQIVND (reference sequence). CDR3 DNA: TGTGCCAGTAGGAGACAGGGGAACTACGAGCAGTACTTC. Translated: CASRRQGNYEQYF.

This clone showed up just once. The chain combines TRBV29-1 with TRBJ2-3, with D uncertain. V was pared by 6 bases and J by 6 bases, with 10 bases between. Germline CDR1 and CDR2: SQVTM and ANQGSEA. This CDR3 has 11 amino acids. CDR3 in amino acids: CSVIGMDTQYF. The CDR3 DNA sequence: TGCAGCGTAATAGGGATGGATACGCAGTATTTT.

This rearrangement joins TRBV7-2 to TRBJ1-5, with D possibly matching TRBD1 (5 bases). The CDR3 sequence is 15 residues long. The ends were cut back, 1 base at V and 5 bases at J, with 12 bases in the middle. From germline, CDR1 is SGHTA and CDR2 FQGNSA. The CDR3 coding sequence is TGTGCCAGCAGCTTAGTGTCGGGGGTGTATCAGCCCCAGCATTTT. This encodes CASSLVSGVYQPQHF.

As regards this clone: Other DNA variants within this sample encode the same CDR3. This rearrangement joins TRBV25-1 to TRBJ1-3; D unresolved. CDR1 and CDR2 from the germline V gene are MGHDK and SYGVNS. V shed 3 bases and J shed 0 bases, with 6 bases lying between them. The CDR3 is made up of 14 amino acids. The CDR3 DNA reads as TGTGCCAGCAGTGACCGGGGCTCTGGAAACACCATATATTTT. This codes for CASSDRGSGNTIYF. The variable domain in full, completed from reference TRBV25-1 and TRBJ1-3, reads EADIYQTPRYLVIGTGKKITLECSQTMGHDKMYWYQQDPGMELHLIHYSYGVNSTEKGDLSSESTVSRIRTEHFPLTLESARPSHTSQYLCASSDRGSGNTIYFGEGSWLTVV.

The chain joins TRBV4-2 to TRBJ1-3, with D tentatively TRBD1 (5 bases). Germline V gene sequence: CDR1 LGHNA, CDR2 YNFKEQ. The V gene lost 4 bases and the J gene lost 2 bases, with 12 bases spanning the gap. CDR3 length: 15 amino acids. CDR3 DNA: TGTGCCAGCAGCCTCGACCCAGGGACTGGAAACACCATATATTTT. Residues: CASSLDPGTGNTIYF.

This sequence joins TRBV19 and TRBJ1-3; D is unclear. CDR1 and CDR2 (germline): LNHDA, SQIVND (reference sequence). Trimming pared 4 bases from V and 4 bases from J, leaving 5 bases between. This CDR3 is built from 12 residues. CDR3 sequence: CASSTTGNTIYF. The CDR3 DNA reads TGTGCCAGTAGTACTACAGGAAACACCATATATTTT. Combining the CDR3 with reference TRBV19 and TRBJ1-3 gives the whole variable domain DGGITQSPKYLFRKEGQNVTLSCEQNLNHDAMYWYRQDPGQGLRLIYYSQIVNDFQKGDIAEGYSVSREKKESFPLTVTSAQKNPTAFYLCASSTTGNTIYFGEGSWLTVV.

V is TRBV18 and J is TRBJ2-1; TRBD2 aligns across 9 bases. CDR1 and CDR2 from the germline V gene are KGHSH and LQKENI. This CDR3 comprises 15 residues. J lost 7 bases, V lost 1 base, and 5 bases had no gene match. The CDR3 DNA follows: TGTGCCAGCTCACCACAGCGGGGGGATGGGAATGAGCAGTTCTTC. As protein: CASSPQRGDGNEQFF.

The V and J genes are TRBV5-4 and TRBJ1-4; D gene unclear. CDR1 is SGHNT and CDR2 is YYREEE in the germline V gene (reference sequence). The V gene lost 6 bases and the J gene lost 10 bases, with 13 bases spanning the gap. The CDR3 covers 12 residues. The chain's CDR3 is CASNKDEGKLFF. CDR3 bases: TGTGCCAGCAATAAAGATGAGGGAAAACTGTTTTTT.

The J gene is TRBJ1-2, the V gene TRBV14; TRBD1 matches 7 bases. With V trimmed by 4 bases and J by 4 bases, 9 bases remained unmatched. The CDR3 is 15 amino acids. From germline, CDR1 is SGHDN and CDR2 FVKESK. Here the CDR3 DNA reads TGTGCCAGCAGCCTCGGGACAGCTACATCCTATGGCTACACCTTC. Residues: CASSLGTATSYGYTF.

The V call is TRBV9, the J call TRBJ1-5, with 7 positions matching TRBD1. Trimming at V came to 3 bases and at J to 5 bases, leaving 5 bases not matched to a gene. The germline gives CDR1 SGDLS, CDR2 YYNGEE. This CDR3 contains 14 residues. CDR3 region: CASSATGRDQPQHF. The CDR3 DNA reads TGTGCCAGCAGCGCGACAGGGAGGGATCAGCCCCAGCATTTT.

This chain connects TRBV19 to TRBJ1-3; D is possibly TRBD1 (5 bases). The CDR3 is 13 residues long. V lost 10 bases and J 4 bases, leaving 14 bases between the germline ends. Germline V gene data show CDR1 as LNHDA and CDR2 as SQIVND (reference sequence). The CDR3 nucleotides read TGTGCCACCCAAGTGCAGGGCGGAAACACCATATATTTT. This encodes CATQVQGGNTIYF. Complete variable domain (other parts from reference TRBV19 and TRBJ1-3): DGGITQSPKYLFRKEGQNVTLSCEQNLNHDAMYWYRQDPGQGLRLIYYSQIVNDFQKGDIAEGYSVSREKKESFPLTVTSAQKNPTAFYLCATQVQGGNTIYFGEGSWLTVV.

The table lists this clone with a count of one. This chain joins TRBV11-1 and TRBJ1-1; D gene unclear. Germline V gene data show CDR1 as SGHAT and CDR2 as FQDESV (reference sequence). The CDR3 contains 16 residues. V lost 1 base, J lost 6 bases, and 18 bases lay in between. The CDR3 reads CASSLGNYRTGAEAFF. The CDR3 nucleotides read TGTGCCAGCAGCTTAGGTAATTACCGGACCGGGGCTGAAGCTTTCTTT.